Below, 21 T cell receptor beta chains from the same sample are listed, as sequenced in a study of shared clonotypes between healthy human individuals. Data came from immunoSEQ multiplex PCR; TCRdb stores just in-frame clones and leaves some out. The sample has about half a million clones, around 85% seen once; the top ten hold 9.5% to 15%. Material: PBMCs. The origin of the receptors is a woman aged 40 to 50 in good health. Some clones in this sample may be carry-over from other donors' samples.

The chain recombines TRBV27 with TRBJ2-7; 10 nucleotides agree with TRBD2. CDR3 length: 15 amino acids. Germline V gene sequence: CDR1 MNHEY, CDR2 SMNVEV (reference sequence). V was pared by 4 bases and J by 6 bases, with 9 bases of the junction left unmatched. The CDR3 region has the DNA TGTGCCAGCAGTTCCCGGGTAGCGGGAGGCCCCGAGCAGTACTTC. Protein: CASSSRVAGGPEQYF.

The chain couples TRBV28 to TRBJ2-4, with D possibly TRBD1 on 6 matching bases. There are 15 residues in the CDR3. Trimming removed 5 bases from V and 0 bases from J, with 11 bases in between. Germline lookup yields CDR1 MDHEN and CDR2 SYDVKM. CDR3 amino acids: CASSIAGVAKNIQYF. DNA for the CDR3: TGTGCCAGCAGTATCGCAGGGGTAGCCAAAAACATTCAGTACTTC.

As concerns this clone: Since the CDR3 does not end with the conserved phenylalanine or tryptophan, this likely comes from a read error. J is TRBJ1-2 and V is TRBV7-9; D might be TRBD1 (5 bases). The CDR3 is 12 residues long. Germline-derived CDR1 and CDR2 are SEHNR and FQNEAQ (reference sequence). This CDR3 is CAGSVSGYGYTS. The CDR3 DNA reads as TGTGCCGGCAGCGTGTCAGGGTATGGCTACACCTCC.

The chain recombines TRBV5-1 with TRBJ2-7; no reliable D call. CDR3 length equals 14 residues. The germline V gene encodes CDR1 SGHRS and CDR2 YFSETQ. Trimming pared 1 base from V and 1 base from J, leaving 9 bases between. The CDR3 sequence: CASSLLRASYEQYF. The CDR3 bases are TGCGCCAGCAGCTTGCTACGAGCTTCCTACGAGCAGTACTTC.

The chain is built from TRBV11-3 and TRBJ2-1, with 7 bases matching TRBD2. CDR1 is SGHNT, CDR2 YENEEA, per germline. With V trimmed by 6 bases and J by 4 bases, 6 bases remained unmatched. The CDR3 contains 14 residues. This chain's CDR3 is CASSRAGRYNEQFF. CDR3 sequence (DNA): TGTGCCAGCAGTCGAGCGGGAAGATACAATGAGCAGTTCTTC.

This clone came up once. The chain uses TRBV4-2 and TRBJ2-3; the match to TRBD2 covers 9 bases. The trim removed 0 bases at V and 2 bases at J, leaving 9 bases unmatched. Germline V gene data show CDR1 as LGHNA and CDR2 as YNFKEQ. The CDR3 consists of 18 residues. The CDR3 bases are TGTGCCAGCAGCCAAGAGGGTGCGGGAGGGCCAGTCACAGATACGCAGTATTTT. It translates to CASSQEGAGGPVTDTQYF.

This chain joins TRBV6-5 and TRBJ2-3, with D unclear. The ends were cut back, 6 bases at V and 4 bases at J, with 14 bases in the middle. CDR3 size: 14 residues. Germline loops: CDR1 MNHEY, CDR2 SVGAGI. The DNA of the CDR3 is TGTGCCAGCAGCCGGTTGGTAGTCGCAGATACGCAGTATTTT. Protein product: CASSRLVVADTQYF.

The chain recombines TRBV19 with TRBJ1-1, with 10 nucleotides matching TRBD1. The CDR3 totals 13 residues. Germline assignment: CDR1 LNHDA and CDR2 SQIVND (reference sequence). The trim removed 8 bases at V and 5 bases at J, leaving 5 bases unmatched. CDR3 DNA sequence: TGTGCCAGTGGACAGGGGGTGATGACTGAAGCTTTCTTT. Its protein product is CASGQGVMTEAFF.

This clone has ten or more counts. Other DNA sequences in the sample encode the same CDR3. This chain uses TRBV4-2 with TRBJ2-7, with 7 positions matching TRBD2. Germline V gene sequence: CDR1 LGHNA, CDR2 YNFKEQ. The CDR3 has 16 amino acids. Unmatched junction bases numbered 5, after V lost 0 bases and J lost 0 bases. This chain's CDR3 is CASSQELAVNSYEQYF. CDR3 DNA sequence: TGTGCCAGCAGCCAAGAGCTAGCGGTTAACTCCTACGAGCAGTACTTC.

This chain links TRBV5-1 with TRBJ2-5; 9 nucleotides line up with TRBD2. Germline trimming cut 0 bases from V and 5 bases from J; bases unmatched to any gene: 5. Germline loops: CDR1 SGHRS, CDR2 YFSETQ. CDR3 length: 15 amino acids. CDR3 sequence reads: CASSLVAGGVETQYF. CDR3 DNA: TGCGCCAGCAGCTTGGTTGCGGGAGGGGTGGAGACCCAGTACTTC.

As to this clone: This is likely an artifact of a read error, given a far larger clone one base away. V is TRBV28 and J is TRBJ2-7, with D uncertain. The CDR3 loop spans 12 amino acids. Looked up from germline, CDR1 is MDHEN and CDR2 is SYDVKM. V was clipped by 10 bases and J by 3 bases, with 13 bases between them. This chain's CDR3 is CATRRAGYEQYF. The CDR3 DNA follows: TGTGCCACTCGAAGGGCCGGCTACGAGCAGTACTTC. Full variable domain (outside the CDR3, taken from reference TRBV28 and TRBJ2-7): DVKVTQSSRYLVKRTGEKVFLECVQDMDHENMFWYRQDPGLGLRLIYFSYDVKMKEKGDIPEGYSVSREKKERFSLILESASTNQTSMYLCATRRAGYEQYFGPGTRLTVT.

The chain joins TRBV2 to TRBJ2-2; the match to TRBD2 covers 8 bases. The germline CDR1 and CDR2 sequences are SNHLY and FYNNEI. The ends lost 7 bases at V and 5 bases at J; junction bases unmatched: 9. The CDR3 is 15 amino acids. The CDR3 DNA follows: TGTGCCAGCATGGTGTTCCCGGGAGGGACCGGGGAGCTGTTTTTT. This encodes CASMVFPGGTGELFF.

This clone showed up just a few times. The chain combines TRBV5-4 with TRBJ1-4, with D perhaps matching TRBD1 (5 bases). The germline V gene encodes CDR1 SGHNT and CDR2 YYREEE (reference sequence). There are 14 residues in the CDR3. V lost 4 bases to trimming and J lost 6 bases, with 13 bases between them. The CDR3 sequence is CASSDDRADEKLFF. The DNA of the CDR3 is TGTGCCAGCAGCGATGACAGAGCAGATGAAAAACTGTTTTTT.

The genes are TRBV10-3 and TRBJ2-4, with D possibly TRBD2 on 7 matching bases. Trimming cost V 0 bases and J 4 bases, with 16 bases left between them. CDR1 ENHRY and CDR2 SYGVKD come from the germline V gene. The CDR3 runs 17 residues. The CDR3 sequence: CAISESGQAGAKNIQYF. The CDR3 DNA sequence: TGTGCCATCAGTGAGTCGGGGCAGGCGGGGGCTAAAAACATTCAGTACTTC.

This clone turned up a few times. This rearrangement joins TRBV4-1 to TRBJ2-7, with 7 bases identical to TRBD2. With 1 base clipped from V and 1 base from J, the junction kept 4 bases outside the gene matches. The length of the CDR3 is 15 residues. In germline, CDR1 is MGHRA, CDR2 YSYEKL. The CDR3, as DNA: TGCGCCAGCAGCCAAGGACTAGCCGCTTCCTACGAGCAGTACTTC. Translating gives CASSQGLAASYEQYF.

This clone appeared a few times. V usage is TRBV5-1 and J usage is TRBJ2-2, with TRBD1 matching 8 bases. V lost 0 bases and J lost 0; bases outside the gene matches: 7. The CDR3 contains 18 residues. CDR1 is SGHRS and CDR2 is YFSETQ in the germline V gene. CDR3 residues: CASSLGSRTGTNTGELFF. The CDR3 DNA is TGCGCCAGCAGCTTGGGATCCCGGACAGGGACGAACACCGGGGAGCTGTTTTTT.

The chain employs TRBV6-6 and TRBJ1-3; 7 nucleotides match TRBD1. CDR3 length equals 15 residues. The germline gives CDR1 MNHNY, CDR2 SVGAGI (reference sequence). The junction had 6 bases not matched to a gene; V was cut back by 5 bases and J by 2 bases. The CDR3 DNA reads as TGTGCCAGCAGTCGTCCTACAGGGGCTGGAAACACCATATATTTT. This codes for CASSRPTGAGNTIYF.

For this clone: Mismatch with germline at one junction end may stem from a read error. V gene TRBV18 combines with J gene TRBJ2-7; D might be TRBD2 (5 bases). Germline V gene sequence: CDR1 KGHSH, CDR2 LQKENI. The CDR3 is 15 amino acids. CDR3 loop: CAISQTSGSIDEQYF. Here the CDR3 DNA reads TGTGCCATCTCACAAACTAGTGGGAGCATCGACGAGCAGTACTTC.

V and J are TRBV19 and TRBJ1-5, with 8 bases that match TRBD1. The CDR3 consists of 15 residues. The germline V gene encodes CDR1 LNHDA and CDR2 SQIVND (reference sequence). V gave up 3 bases and J gave up 7 bases; unmatched junction bases: 8. The CDR3 region is CASSIRPGGLQPQHF. In DNA, the CDR3 is TGTGCCAGTAGTATCCGGCCAGGGGGCTTGCAGCCCCAGCATTTT.

J is TRBJ1-2 and V is TRBV28; D may be TRBD1 (5 bases). Germline lookup yields CDR1 MDHEN and CDR2 SYDVKM. The CDR3 is 16 residues long. Trimming removed 6 bases at V and 5 bases at J, with 22 bases between. Written as DNA, the CDR3 is TGTGCCAGCAGCACCCCCGGGACCTCGACGGTTTATGGCTACACCTTC. Translated, it gives CASSTPGTSTVYGYTF.

Points on this clone: This sequence is one base from a far larger clone and is likely a read error. Other DNA sequences of this sample code for an identical CDR3. This chain connects TRBV7-3 to TRBJ2-5, with a weak D call TRBD2 (6 bases). Per the germline V gene, CDR1 is SGHTA and CDR2 is FQGTGA. The CDR3 has 13 residues. Trimming left V 3 bases short and J 2 bases short, with 7 bases between. CDR3 sequence: CASSLGGQETQYF. The DNA for the CDR3 is TGTGCCAGCAGCTTGGGGGGTCAAGAGACCCAGTACTTC.